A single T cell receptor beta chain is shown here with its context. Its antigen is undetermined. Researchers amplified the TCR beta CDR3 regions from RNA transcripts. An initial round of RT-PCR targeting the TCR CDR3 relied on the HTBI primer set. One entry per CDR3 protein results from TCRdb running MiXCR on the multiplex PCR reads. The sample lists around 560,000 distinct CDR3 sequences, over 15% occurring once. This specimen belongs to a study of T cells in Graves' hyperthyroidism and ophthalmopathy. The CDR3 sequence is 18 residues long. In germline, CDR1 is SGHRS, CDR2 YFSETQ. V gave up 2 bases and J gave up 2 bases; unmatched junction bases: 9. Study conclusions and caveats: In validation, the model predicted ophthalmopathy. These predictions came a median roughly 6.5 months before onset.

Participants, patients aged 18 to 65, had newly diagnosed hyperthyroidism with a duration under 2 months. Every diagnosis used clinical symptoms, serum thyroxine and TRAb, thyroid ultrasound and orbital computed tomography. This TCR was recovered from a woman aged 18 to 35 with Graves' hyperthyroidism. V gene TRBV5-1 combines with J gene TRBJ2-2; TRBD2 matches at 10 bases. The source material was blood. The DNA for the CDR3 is TGCGCCAGCAGCTTACAGGGAACTAGCGGGGCCAACACCGGGGAGCTGTTTTTT. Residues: CASSLQGTSGANTGELFF.